These 5 T cell receptor beta chains were sequenced from one sample in a study of CD8+ T cells in alopecia areata. Reverse transcribed after extraction, RNA yielded cDNA as the sequencing template. Libraries were prepared by immunoSEQ multiplex PCR; TCRdb keeps only in-frame clonotypes and omits some of them. The sample was found to contain about 2,700 clones, and every one recurs. The sample was lesional skin. These receptor sequences come from a C3H/HeJ mouse with alopecia areata. The strain's MHC type: H2-k.

This clone was recorded at least ten times. These gene names are mouse names. The sequence runs out 4 residues before the end of the CDR3; the remainder is reconstructed from the germline J gene. This chain uses TRBV1 with TRBJ2-3; 11 bases map to TRBD2. Looked up from germline, CDR1 is NSQYPW and CDR2 is LRSPGD (reference sequence). V was pared by 0 bases and J by 2 bases, with 4 bases of the junction left unmatched. The CDR3 covers 17 residues. The CDR3 bases that were read are TGCACCTGCAGTGCAGATGAACTGGGGGGGCCTGCAGAA. It encodes CTCSADELGGPAE. Given in full, the CDR3 is CTCSADELGGPAETLYF.

As regards this clone: Here the gene names and germline are mouse. Incomplete CDR3 DNA: TGTGCCAGCAGCGACGGGACTGGGGCCGGG. Protein product: CASSDGTGAG. From start to end, the CDR3 is CASSDGTGAGQLYF. The chain carries TRBV4 and TRBJ2-2, with TRBD2 matching 10 bases. The CDR3 end falls 4 residues outside the read, so it is completed with the germline J gene. J gave up 6 bases and V 5 bases, and 3 bases lay outside the gene matches. The germline V gene has CDR1 LGHDT and CDR2 YNNKQL (reference sequence). The length of the CDR3 is 14 residues.

This clone has ten or more counts. Mouse germline and gene names are used. Read coverage stops 4 residues before the CDR3 terminus; the germline J gene supplies the remainder. V gene TRBV13-2 combines with J gene TRBJ1-1, with 7 nucleotides matching TRBD1. Germline CDR1 is NNHNN and CDR2 is SYGAGS (reference sequence). Trimming took 2 bases from V and 3 from J; bases not matched to a gene: 4. This CDR3 comprises 14 residues. The sequenced CDR3 bases are TGTGCCAGCGGTGAAACAGGGGCGGACACA. Its translation: CASGETGADT. In full, the CDR3 reads CASGETGADTEVFF.

This clone was observed a few times. Mouse gene names and germline throughout. From the germline J gene comes the end of the CDR3, since the read stops 4 residues before it. The rearrangement links TRBV13-2 to TRBJ1-4; TRBD1 aligns across 7 bases. CDR3 size: 15 residues. Germline V gene data show CDR1 as NNHNN and CDR2 as SYGAGS (reference sequence). Germline trimming cut 3 bases from V and 2 bases from J; bases unmatched to any gene: 4. CDR3 DNA, as far as it was read: TGTGCCAGCGGTGGTCGGGACAGATCCAACGAA. Translated, it gives CASGGRDRSNE. The whole CDR3 sequence is CASGGRDRSNERLFF.

This clone was observed at least ten times. Mouse germline and gene names are used. The read ends 4 residues shy of where the CDR3 ends; the end is completed using the germline J gene. The V gene is TRBV5, the J gene TRBJ2-7; 11 positions agree with TRBD2. The germline CDR1 and CDR2 sequences are LGHNA and YNLKQL (reference sequence). Germline trimming cut 4 bases from V and 2 bases from J; bases unmatched to any gene: 4. This CDR3 spans 15 amino acids. The DNA read from the CDR3 is TGTGCCAGCAGCCTCGGGGACTGGGGGACCTAT. This sequence encodes CASSLGDWGTY. The whole CDR3 reads CASSLGDWGTYEQYF.